The 8 T cell receptor beta chains below come from one sample, sequenced in a study of T-cell reconstitution after alpha-beta-depleted transplantation in children. A library of TCRbeta sequences, prepared with unique molecular identifiers, was generated. A single record per CDR3 protein comes from TCRdb applying MiXCR to the PCR reads. Here the sample spans approximately 1,000,000 distinct CDR3 sequences, around 30% being singletons. The sequencing here drew on PBMCs, mostly from graft donor cells, taken 360 days after TCRalphabeta/CD19-depleted stem cell transplant. The receptors derive from a boy under three years old who had a stem cell transplant for SCID, so the T cells may come from the graft donor.

This clonotype occurred a few times. The chain links TRBV20-1 to TRBJ1-5, with a tentative D call TRBD1 (5 bases). V lost 7 bases to trimming and J lost 7 bases, with 20 bases between them. This CDR3 comprises 14 residues. Germline V CDR1 and CDR2: DFQATT, SNEGSKA (reference sequence). CDR3 nucleotide sequence: TGCAGTGTTCAACGAGCCGGGGGTGGACAGCCCCAGCATTTT. As protein: CSVQRAGGGQPQHF.

Only a few counts were recorded for this clonotype. The chain has TRBV10-3 and TRBJ2-7; D might be TRBD1 or TRBD2, each matching 5 bases. The CDR3 has 14 residues. CDR1 ENHRY and CDR2 SYGVKD come from the germline V gene. The V end lost 6 bases, the J end lost 2 bases, and 14 bases lay between the germline ends. The CDR3 spells CAIRGNPGPYEQYF. The CDR3 DNA sequence: TGTGCCATCAGGGGAAACCCGGGACCCTACGAGCAGTACTTC.

This clonotype was picked up a small number of times. The chain links TRBV5-1 to TRBJ2-7; a possible D gene is TRBD1 (5 bases). Germline V CDR1 and CDR2: SGHRS, YFSETQ. There are 13 residues in the CDR3. Trimming left V 2 bases short and J 3 bases short, with 9 bases between. The CDR3 bases are TGCGCCAGCAGCTTTGACAGAAACTACGAGCAGTACTTC. Translation gives CASSFDRNYEQYF.

The rearrangement uses TRBV20-1 and TRBJ1-3; D is unclear. Deletions cut 1 base from V and 2 bases from J, with 9 bases between. Germline loops: CDR1 DFQATT, CDR2 SNEGSKA (reference sequence). The length of the CDR3 is 14 residues. The CDR3 nucleotides read TGCAGTGCTAGAGTCCGGCTCGCTGGAAACACCATATATTTT. It encodes CSARVRLAGNTIYF.

J is TRBJ2-5 and V is TRBV4-1; TRBD2 aligns across 13 bases. Germline V gene sequence: CDR1 MGHRA, CDR2 YSYEKL. The V and J ends lost 4 bases and 2 bases, in that order; junction bases with no gene match: 10. The length of the CDR3 is 18 residues. The CDR3 protein is CASSLSGLAGVFQETQYF. CDR3 bases: TGCGCCAGCAGCCTCAGCGGACTAGCGGGGGTATTTCAAGAGACCCAGTACTTC.

V gene TRBV4-1 combines with J gene TRBJ2-1; possibly TRBD1 for D (8 bases). Per germline, CDR1 MGHRA and CDR2 YSYEKL. The CDR3 has 19 amino acids. Trimming stripped 0 bases from V and 5 bases from J, with 23 bases between. The CDR3 bases are TGCGCCAGCAGCCAAGAAAAATGGGACAGGACAGGGAGGGACAATGAGCAGTTCTTC. This encodes CASSQEKWDRTGRDNEQFF.

The CDR3 sequence: CSAGGGQGARETQYF. The CDR3 DNA reads as TGCAGTGCCGGAGGGGGACAGGGGGCAAGAGAGACCCAGTACTTC. This chain joins TRBV20-1 and TRBJ2-5, with 12 bases lining up with TRBD1. Germline loops: CDR1 DFQATT, CDR2 SNEGSKA (reference sequence). This CDR3 comprises 15 residues. Trimming removed 6 bases from V and 4 bases from J; junction bases left unmatched: 9.

This chain links TRBV10-3 with TRBJ2-3, with TRBD2 as a possible D gene (5 bases). The CDR3 loop spans 15 amino acids. Trimming cost V 4 bases and J 0 bases, with 11 bases left between them. Per germline, CDR1 ENHRY and CDR2 SYGVKD. CDR3 nucleotide sequence: TGTGCCATCAGTGGAGGGCTTCTTAGCACAGATACGCAGTATTTT. The encoded protein is CAISGGLLSTDTQYF.